One T cell receptor (beta chain) is described in this entry. Its cognate antigen is unknown. This entry is derived from a study of T cells in tuberculosis. On the study more broadly: This South African cohort compared adolescents with or without latent tuberculosis against adults with active tuberculosis. Study-wide findings and caveats: The TCR-beta difference was not significant; alpha differences partly reflected length.

Sequencing used immunoSEQ multiplex PCR; TCRdb keeps in-frame clones, though not all of them. The profile covers about 41,000 clones, with 95% appearing a single time and around 3.5% taken by the ten largest. V shed 1 base and J 4 bases; nucleotides not matched to a gene: 11. Germline lookup yields CDR1 LGHNT and CDR2 FRNRAP. The CDR3 is made up of 17 amino acids. The TCR was taken from a donor aged 10-35 years with latent tuberculosis or without tuberculosis infection. Sequencing used PBMCs. The V call is TRBV12-5, the J call TRBJ1-1; TRBD1 matches at 8 bases. The CDR3 DNA follows: TGTGCTAGTGGTTTGGCCGGGACAGGCTCTACCTTCACTGAAGCTTTCTTT. Residues: CASGLAGTGSTFTEAFF.